The clone carrying this T cell receptor (beta chain) was detected a few times. Antigen unknown. This entry comes from a study of identical twins. Via MiXCR, TCRdb re-called the 5' RACE reads, giving one row per CDR3 protein. The repertoire holds 280,000 or so distinct CDR3 sequences, with more than 6.5% as singletons. Trimming removed 11 bases from V and 4 bases from J, with 16 bases in between. Germline-derived CDR1 and CDR2 are ENHRY and SYGVKD. The CDR3 totals 13 residues. Donors were all healthy Caucasians. Study conclusions and caveats: Some out-of-frame alpha sequences were shared by twins, and these showed excess low generation probability. Out-of-frame beta sequences exhibited a weaker degree of excess twin sharing.

The sample was also reused in another study, on yellow fever vaccine responses in identical twins.

The TCR sequence derives from a woman aged 18-29 years in good health. The rearrangement joins TRBV10-3 to TRBJ2-3, with D perhaps matching TRBD2 (5 bases). What was sequenced was memory (CD45RO+) T cells sorted from blood. The CDR3 nucleotides are TGTGCCGCTTCAGAGGGATTCGCAGATACGCAGTATTTT. It encodes CAASEGFADTQYF.